What follows are 11 T cell receptor beta chains derived from one specimen sequenced in a study of T cell repertoires in cytomegalovirus infection. Which antigens these TCRs recognize remains unknown. Via MiXCR, TCRdb re-called the reads, giving one row per CDR3 protein. Among 80,000 or so distinct CDR3 sequences listed, 20% to 30% were seen once. Sequenced here: CD8+ T cells from cultured PBMCs, sampled from culture after CMV antigen stimulation. The receptors come from a human donor in good health (CMV status not recorded). Some clones in this sample may be carry-over from other donors' samples.

The chain carries TRBV2 and TRBJ2-5; the D gene is possibly TRBD1 (5 bases). Per germline, CDR1 SNHLY and CDR2 FYNNEI. The CDR3 runs 12 residues. Here the CDR3 DNA reads TGTGCAAGCCTAGGGGTCCAAGAGACCCAGTACTTC. It translates to CASLGVQETQYF.

This clonotype was seen many times. This rearrangement joins TRBV7-8 to TRBJ1-2; weak D call: TRBD1 (6 bases). The germline V gene has CDR1 SGHVS and CDR2 FQNEAQ. V gave up 6 bases and J gave up 9 bases, with 20 bases separating them. The CDR3 covers 14 residues. The CDR3 bases are TGTGCCAGCAGACAAGTGGGGGGCGCGGAGAGCTACACCTTC. Encoded protein: CASRQVGGAESYTF.

This clonotype was detected only a few times. V usage is TRBV27 and J usage is TRBJ2-3; 7 bases fit TRBD2. The V gene's germline CDR1 is MNHEY and CDR2 SMNVEV (reference sequence). J was trimmed by 0 bases and V by 4 bases; bases with no gene match: 19. CDR3 length: 20 amino acids. The CDR3 coding sequence is TGTGCCAGCAGTTCATGGAGCGGGACCACAGGATGGGGAAGCACAGATACGCAGTATTTT. Protein product: CASSSWSGTTGWGSTDTQYF.

The chain is built from TRBV2 and TRBJ1-3, with a possible D match to TRBD1 (5 bases). Per germline, CDR1 SNHLY and CDR2 FYNNEI. The CDR3 consists of 17 residues. The germline V and J ends were trimmed by 8 bases and 2 bases, with 22 bases remaining between them. The CDR3 DNA follows: TGTGCCAGCCACCGGGCCTCCCCAGGGTCTCCTGGAAACACCATATATTTT. This sequence encodes CASHRASPGSPGNTIYF.

This clonotype has just a few counts. V and J are TRBV27 and TRBJ2-3, with 12 bases fitting TRBD2. Germline V lookup: CDR1 MNHEY, CDR2 SMNVEV (reference sequence). Trimming cost V 5 bases and J 4 bases; bases outside gene matches: 7. The CDR3 is made up of 16 amino acids. DNA of the CDR3: TGTGCCAGCAGTCCTTGGACTAGCGGGGCGTCAGATACGCAGTATTTT. This translates into CASSPWTSGASDTQYF.

The sample holds a few counts of this clonotype. V is TRBV6-5 and J is TRBJ1-5; D remains ambiguous. Germline V lookup: CDR1 MNHEY, CDR2 SVGAGI. This CDR3 comprises 12 residues. The V end lost 6 bases, the J end lost 3 bases, and 6 bases lay between the germline ends. The CDR3 coding sequence is TGTGCCAGCAGGCAGCCCAATCAGCCCCAGCATTTT. Translating it yields CASRQPNQPQHF.

This clonotype was seen a handful of times. V gene TRBV7-9 combines with J gene TRBJ1-2; a possible D gene is TRBD1 (5 bases). Trimming pared 1 base from V and 4 bases from J, leaving 13 bases between. CDR3 size: 15 residues. Germline CDR1 SEHNR, CDR2 FQNEAQ (reference sequence). The CDR3 sequence: CASSLVGGSTYGYTF. The CDR3, as DNA: TGTGCCAGCAGCTTAGTCGGGGGTTCGACCTATGGCTACACCTTC.

This clonotype was recorded a few times. This chain connects TRBV20-1 to TRBJ2-2; D is possibly TRBD2 (6 bases). Trimming shortened V by 6 bases and J by 6 bases, and 23 bases separated the two germline ends. The germline gives CDR1 DFQATT, CDR2 SNEGSKA (reference sequence). This CDR3 has 16 amino acids. The CDR3 coding sequence is TGCAGTGCGCAAGACCCGGGACTCGGAGGGTCCGGGGAGCTGTTTTTT. This sequence encodes CSAQDPGLGGSGELFF.

This clonotype was observed a handful of times. The genes are TRBV6-2 or TRBV6-3 and TRBJ1-5; D is unresolved. This CDR3 has 16 residues. Germline V gene sequence: CDR1 MNHEY, CDR2 SVGEGT. Trimming removed 0 bases at V and 6 bases at J, with 15 bases between. CDR3 in amino acids: CASSYSPPFGSQPQHF. In nucleotides, the CDR3 is TGTGCCAGCAGTTACTCGCCGCCCTTCGGAAGTCAGCCCCAGCATTTT.

This clonotype was observed once. J is TRBJ2-5 and V is TRBV4-2; TRBD2 might be the D (6 bases). CDR1 is LGHNA, CDR2 YNFKEQ, per germline. The V end was cut by 1 base, the J end by 3 bases, with 9 bases between. This CDR3 is built from 14 residues. In DNA form, the CDR3 reads TGTGCCAGCAGCCAAGCGGGGGAGAAAGAGACCCAGTACTTC. It is translated as CASSQAGEKETQYF.

This chain uses TRBV13 with TRBJ1-6; the D is unclear. V was pared by 7 bases and J by 4 bases, with 14 bases between. The CDR3 loop spans 15 amino acids. Germline V gene lookup returns CDR1 PRHDT and CDR2 FYEKMQ (reference sequence). CDR3 coding DNA: TGTGCCAGCACACTACAAGGAGGGTATAATTCACCCCTCCACTTT. Translated: CASTLQGGYNSPLHF. The full variable domain, with the rest looked up from reference TRBV13 and TRBJ1-6, is AAGVIQSPRHLIKEKRETATLKCYPIPRHDTVYWYQQGPGQDPQFLISFYEKMQSDKGSIPDRFSAQQFSDYHSELNMSSLELGDSALYFCASTLQGGYNSPLHFGNGTRLTVT.